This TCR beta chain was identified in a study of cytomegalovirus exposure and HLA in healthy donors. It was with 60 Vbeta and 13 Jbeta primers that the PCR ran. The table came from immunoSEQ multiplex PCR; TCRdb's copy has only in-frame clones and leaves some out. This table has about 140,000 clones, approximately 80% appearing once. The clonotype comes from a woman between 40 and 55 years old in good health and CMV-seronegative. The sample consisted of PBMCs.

CDR3 sequence reads: CASSQGLRQGFRGEQFF. The CDR3 DNA reads as TGCGCCAGCAGCCAAGGGTTGAGACAGGGGTTCCGAGGGGAGCAGTTCTTC. The rearrangement uses TRBV4-1 and TRBJ2-1; TRBD1 agrees at 8 bases. The germline V gene has CDR1 MGHRA and CDR2 YSYEKL. This CDR3 contains 17 residues. The trim removed 1 base at V and 10 bases at J, leaving 15 bases unmatched.